A selection of T cell receptor beta chains follows, all from one sample in a study of blood T cell repertoires in COVID-19. Assay used: immunoSEQ multiplex PCR; TCRdb lists only in-frame clones, some missing. The sample has some 70,000 clones, around four fifths seen once. Sequencing input: peripheral blood. The receptors originated from a man aged 55-75 years with COVID-19, enrolled during active disease. Each CDR3 is given with its conserved first and last residue. A D gene is named only where the DNA matches it firmly. Size is omitted from some rows. Given values are once, few, many or a class for expanded clones.

CDR3 protein	CDR3 DNA	V gene	J gene	clone size	D gene
CASKTTLGQGYNEQFF	TGTGCCAGCAAGACTACCTTAGGACAGGGCTACAATGAGCAGTTCTTC	TRBV3-1/TRBV3-2	TRBJ2-1	NA	TRBD1
CASSPHWGQETQYF	TGTGCCAGCAGCCCGCACTGGGGGCAGGAGACCCAGTACTTC	TRBV6-5	TRBJ2-5	NA	NA
CASSPELGLQRVEQFF	TGCGCCAGCAGCCCCGAACTGGGACTTCAAAGGGTTGAGCAGTTCTTC	TRBV5-1	TRBJ2-1	NA	NA
CASSVPGKGAEKLFF	TGTGCCAGCAGTGTACCAGGGAAAGGGGCTGAAAAACTGTTTTTT	TRBV28	TRBJ1-4	NA	NA
CASTLYIDRGRAEKLFF	TGTGCCAGCACCCTCTACATAGACAGGGGGCGCGCTGAAAAACTGTTTTTT	TRBV2	TRBJ1-4	NA	TRBD1
CASRADSYGYTF	TGTGCCAGCAGGGCGGACAGCTATGGCTACACCTTC	TRBV2	TRBJ1-2	NA	NA
CATRAVTDTQYF	TGTGCCACCAGAGCGGTCACAGATACGCAGTATTTT	TRBV11-2	TRBJ2-3	NA	NA
CATTLGGRGHQPQHF	TGTGCCACCACCCTGGGGGGGCGCGGGCATCAGCCCCAGCATTTT	TRBV19	TRBJ1-5	NA	NA
CASSDRGLGTGELFF	TGTGCCAGCAGTGACAGGGGGCTGGGCACCGGGGAGCTGTTTTTT	TRBV2	TRBJ2-2	once	TRBD1
CASGLKGDTGELFF	TGTGCCAGCGGCCTTAAAGGGGACACCGGGGAGCTGTTTTTT	TRBV11-1	TRBJ2-2	NA	NA
CAISESRGETQYF	TGTGCCATCAGTGAGTCCAGGGGAGAGACCCAGTACTTC	TRBV10-3	TRBJ2-5	NA	NA
CASRQGLQNTEAFF	TGTGCCAGCAGACAGGGGCTGCAGAACACTGAAGCTTTCTTT	TRBV6-5	TRBJ1-1	NA	TRBD1